The 29 T cell receptor beta chains below all came from one sample that was sequenced in a study of cytomegalovirus exposure and HLA in healthy donors. The PCR had 60 Vbeta and 13 Jbeta primers. Generated by immunoSEQ multiplex PCR, the TCRdb table keeps only in-frame clones and is missing some. The sample holds 110,000 to 150,000 clones; approximately 68% are singletons and the top ten take approximately 2.1%. Source material: PBMCs. The receptors derive from a man aged 40-55 years in good health and CMV-seronegative.

The V call is TRBV28, the J call TRBJ1-5, with TRBD1 matching over 10 bases. The CDR3 is 14 amino acids. CDR1 is MDHEN and CDR2 is SYDVKM in the germline V gene. Trimming cost V 6 bases and J 6 bases; bases outside gene matches: 5. The CDR3, as DNA: TGTGCCAGCAGCCCCGGGACAGGGGCTCAGCCCCAGCATTTT. Translating it yields CASSPGTGAQPQHF.

The J gene is TRBJ2-3, the V gene TRBV28; 15 positions match TRBD2. The CDR3 spans 19 residues. Looked up from germline, CDR1 is MDHEN and CDR2 is SYDVKM. V was pared by 6 bases and J by 2 bases, with 12 bases of the junction left unmatched. The CDR3: CASSPGTSGGLAFTDTQYF. The CDR3 nucleotides are TGTGCCAGCAGCCCCGGGACTAGCGGGGGGCTCGCCTTCACAGATACGCAGTATTTT. The full variable domain, with the rest looked up from reference TRBV28 and TRBJ2-3, is DVKVTQSSRYLVKRTGEKVFLECVQDMDHENMFWYRQDPGLGLRLIYFSYDVKMKEKGDIPEGYSVSREKKERFSLILESASTNQTSMYLCASSPGTSGGLAFTDTQYFGPGTRLTVL.

This clone occurred once. The gene calls are TRBV4-3 and TRBJ2-7, with TRBD2 identical over 8 bases. This CDR3 contains 15 residues. J gave up 6 bases and V 0 bases, and 7 bases lay outside the gene matches. Per the germline V gene, CDR1 is LGHNA and CDR2 is YSLEER. DNA for the CDR3: TGCGCCAGCAGCCAAGACTGGGGCGGGAGGTGCGAGCAGTACTTC. Its protein product is CASSQDWGGRCEQYF.

CDR3 in DNA: TGTGCCAGCGGTGGACAGGGCGCCTACAATGAGCAGTTCTTC. Protein product: CASGGQGAYNEQFF. This chain uses TRBV6-5 with TRBJ2-1; 8 bases map to TRBD1. The junction had 5 bases not matched to a gene; V was cut back by 8 bases and J by 2 bases. The germline CDR1 and CDR2 sequences are MNHEY and SVGAGI. The CDR3 is 14 residues long.

This clone was counted once. The chain has TRBV7-9 and TRBJ1-2; tentative D call: TRBD1 (6 bases). The CDR3 has 12 amino acids. CDR1 is SEHNR, CDR2 FQNEAQ, per germline (reference sequence). Trimming left V 5 bases short and J 5 bases short, with 9 bases between. The CDR3 loop reads CASSNQGYGYTF. Here the CDR3 DNA reads TGTGCCAGCAGCAATCAGGGGTATGGCTACACCTTC.

The J gene is TRBJ2-3, the V gene TRBV27; no clear D. The CDR3 extends over 14 amino acids. Germline V CDR1 and CDR2: MNHEY, SMNVEV (reference sequence). The V end lost 3 bases, the J end lost 0 bases, and 7 bases lay between the germline ends. CDR3 nucleotides: TGTGCCAGCAGTTTTCTGGCTAGCACAGATACGCAGTATTTT. It is translated as CASSFLASTDTQYF.

DNA for the CDR3: TGTGCCACCAGCTCACCCCGGGACAGGGGACCATATAGCAATCAGCCCCAGCATTTT. Translating it yields CATSSPRDRGPYSNQPQHF. The chain recombines TRBV15 with TRBJ1-5; 10 nucleotides line up with TRBD1. The CDR3 is made up of 19 amino acids. Germline V gives CDR1 LNHNV, CDR2 YYDKDF (reference sequence). J was trimmed by 0 bases and V by 5 bases; bases with no gene match: 13.

A few counts support this clone. The rearrangement uses TRBV20-1 and TRBJ1-4; no definite D call. The germline V gene encodes CDR1 DFQATT and CDR2 SNEGSKA (reference sequence). The ends were cut back, 6 bases at V and 7 bases at J, with 6 bases in the middle. The CDR3 spans 10 residues. Here the CDR3 DNA reads TGCAGTGCAGAGGGTGAAAAACTGTTTTTT. Translation gives CSAEGEKLFF.

The chain uses TRBV18 and TRBJ2-3; 10 nucleotides align to TRBD1. V was clipped by 3 bases and J by 3 bases; unmatched bases: 12. The germline CDR1 and CDR2 sequences are KGHSH and LQKENI. This CDR3 is 18 amino acids long. The chain's CDR3 is CASSPDRGQGLRTDTQYF. The CDR3 nucleotides read TGTGCCAGCTCACCCGACAGGGGGCAGGGGCTCAGGACAGATACGCAGTATTTT.

V gene TRBV5-1 combines with J gene TRBJ2-3; 10 nucleotides line up with TRBD1. Germline V gene sequence: CDR1 SGHRS, CDR2 YFSETQ. The CDR3 is made up of 13 amino acids. Losses at the gene ends were 5 bases for V and 4 bases for J; bases not matched to a gene: 1. The CDR3 sequence: CASSGTGADTQYF. As DNA, the CDR3 is TGCGCCAGCAGTGGGACAGGGGCAGATACGCAGTATTTT. Supplemented by reference TRBV5-1 and TRBJ2-3, the full variable domain reads KAGVTQTPRYLIKTRGQQVTLSCSPISGHRSVSWYQQTPGQGLQFLFEYFSETQRNKGNFPGRFSGRQFSNSRSEMNVSTLELGDSALYLCASSGTGADTQYFGPGTRLTVL.

This clone came up once. V gene TRBV7-3 combines with J gene TRBJ2-6; weak D call: TRBD2 (7 bases). In germline, CDR1 is SGHTA, CDR2 FQGTGA. The CDR3 sequence is 17 residues long. Deletions cut 5 bases from V and 2 bases from J, with 16 bases between. The CDR3 bases are TGTGCCAGCAGCAGGGGCAGGGAGGGGGCTGGGGCCAACGTCCTGACTTTC. This gives the protein CASSRGREGAGANVLTF.

This clone turned up a few times. V is TRBV5-1 and J is TRBJ2-3; 8 positions agree with TRBD1. V was clipped by 4 bases and J by 2 bases; unmatched bases: 9. The germline V gene encodes CDR1 SGHRS and CDR2 YFSETQ. The CDR3 is made up of 16 amino acids. This CDR3 is CASSTFGTGPTDTQYF. CDR3 bases: TGCGCCAGCAGCACCTTCGGGACAGGACCCACAGATACGCAGTATTTT.

Of note for this clone: The junction departs from the called germline gene at one end, perhaps through a read error. The chain is built from TRBV7-8 and TRBJ1-1, with D possibly being TRBD1 (6 bases). Germline lookup yields CDR1 SGHVS and CDR2 FQNEAQ. CDR3 length: 12 residues. CDR3 protein: CASSPRDTEAFF. The CDR3 nucleotides are TGTGCCAGCAGCCCAAGGGACACGGAAGCTTTCTTT.

This chain connects TRBV5-1 to TRBJ1-1; D perhaps matches TRBD1 (5 bases). V was trimmed by 7 bases and J by 5 bases, leaving 18 bases between them. The CDR3 extends over 14 amino acids. CDR1 and CDR2 from the germline V gene are SGHRS and YFSETQ. This CDR3 is CASFPGGVETEAFF. DNA for the CDR3: TGCGCCAGCTTCCCGGGGGGGGTTGAGACTGAAGCTTTCTTT.

This clone was seen once. The gene calls are TRBV4-2 and TRBJ1-2, with 8 bases matching TRBD1. CDR3 size: 14 residues. The V segment lost 4 bases and the J segment 8 bases; nucleotides outside the gene matches: 9. Looked up from germline, CDR1 is LGHNA and CDR2 is YNFKEQ. CDR3 sequence reads: CASSPRDRPGGYTF. In nucleotides, the CDR3 is TGTGCCAGCAGCCCTCGGGACAGGCCAGGAGGCTACACCTTC.

The chain links TRBV18 to TRBJ2-7; tentative D call: TRBD1 (6 bases). The CDR3 is 14 amino acids. Germline values: CDR1 KGHSH, CDR2 LQKENI. V was trimmed by 3 bases and J by 0 bases, leaving 9 bases between them. CDR3 DNA sequence: TGTGCCAGCTCACCGGACAGTAGCTCCTACGAGCAGTACTTC. It yields the protein CASSPDSSSYEQYF.

The chain employs TRBV13 and TRBJ2-7, with 10 positions matching TRBD2. CDR1 is PRHDT and CDR2 is FYEKMQ in the germline V gene (reference sequence). The CDR3 loop spans 16 amino acids. Germline trimming cut 0 bases from V and 0 bases from J; bases unmatched to any gene: 2. The CDR3: CASSLGASGSSYEQYF. In nucleotides, the CDR3 is TGTGCCAGCAGCTTAGGGGCTAGCGGGAGCTCCTACGAGCAGTACTTC.

The chain is built from TRBV6-5 and TRBJ2-7, with D possibly matching TRBD1 (5 bases). V lost 6 bases and J lost 1, with 16 bases in between. Germline V gives CDR1 MNHEY, CDR2 SVGAGI. The CDR3 has 15 amino acids. The DNA of the CDR3 is TGTGCCAGCAGCACTACAGGAAAACTTTCCTACGAGCAGTACTTC. Protein: CASSTTGKLSYEQYF.

This clone was recorded a few times. The chain combines TRBV5-5 with TRBJ1-1; 10 bases are a match to TRBD1. The germline V gene encodes CDR1 SGHKS and CDR2 YYEKEE (reference sequence). The junction had 7 bases not matched to a gene; V was cut back by 4 bases and J by 7 bases. The CDR3 loop spans 14 amino acids. The CDR3 nucleotides read TGTGCCAGCAGCCTGTGGGGGACAGGGGTTGAAGCTTTCTTT. It yields the protein CASSLWGTGVEAFF.

This clone has just a few counts. The J gene is TRBJ2-2, the V gene TRBV5-1; D remains unclear. With 1 base removed from V and 1 base from J, the gap between germline ends came to 14 bases. This CDR3 is built from 17 residues. From germline, CDR1 is SGHRS and CDR2 YFSETQ. The CDR3 DNA sequence: TGCGCCAGCAGCTTGAATCCAGGCGTGGAGAACACCGGGGAGCTGTTTTTT. This translates into CASSLNPGVENTGELFF.

The chain joins TRBV29-1 to TRBJ2-3; maybe TRBD1 (6 bases). Trimming stripped 3 bases from V and 1 base from J, with 8 bases between. Germline values: CDR1 SQVTM, CDR2 ANQGSEA. CDR3 length: 13 amino acids. The CDR3 region has the DNA TGCAGCGTTGATAGGACAGGCACAGATACGCAGTATTTT. Translation gives CSVDRTGTDTQYF.

This chain connects TRBV5-6 to TRBJ2-2, with TRBD1 matching over 7 bases. The CDR3 has 17 residues. Trimming at V came to 1 base and at J to 2 bases, leaving 8 bases not matched to a gene. The germline V gene encodes CDR1 SGHDT and CDR2 YYEEEE. The CDR3 DNA sequence: TGTGCCAGCAGCTTGTATAGGGGGCAACTAAACACCGGGGAGCTGTTTTTT. As protein: CASSLYRGQLNTGELFF. Full variable domain (rest looked up from reference TRBV5-6 and TRBJ2-2): DAGVTQSPTHLIKTRGQQVTLRCSPKSGHDTVSWYQQALGQGPQFIFQYYEEEERQRGNFPDRFSGHQFPNYSSELNVNALLLGDSALYLCASSLYRGQLNTGELFFGEGSRLTVL.

The J gene is TRBJ2-7, the V gene TRBV4-3; a weak D match, TRBD2 (6 bases). There are 16 residues in the CDR3. From germline, CDR1 is LGHNA and CDR2 YSLEER. V dropped 1 base and J dropped 2 bases, with 15 bases sitting between them. CDR3 coding DNA: TGCGCCAGCAGCCAAGTGGTGGGACTTTCAGCCTACGAGCAGTACTTC. The encoded protein is CASSQVVGLSAYEQYF.

Notes on this clone: The junction departs from germline at one end; a sequencing error may be responsible. The CDR3 DNA reads as TGTGCCCTAAGGGAGGTATGCTTT. This sequence encodes CALREVCF. The rearrangement uses TRBV28 and TRBJ2-3; tentatively, D is TRBD2 (6 bases). Germline loops: CDR1 MDHEN, CDR2 SYDVKM. CDR3 size: 8 residues.

The V and J genes are TRBV28 and TRBJ2-1; TRBD2 aligns across 9 bases. This CDR3 has 14 amino acids. Germline CDR1 MDHEN, CDR2 SYDVKM. Trimming took 6 bases from V and 8 from J; bases not matched to a gene: 8. This CDR3 reads CASRTSGPLDEQFF. The CDR3 DNA is TGTGCCAGCAGGACTAGCGGCCCTCTCGATGAGCAGTTCTTC.

This chain joins TRBV5-1 and TRBJ2-5, with 7 bases aligning to TRBD2. Germline V gene sequence: CDR1 SGHRS, CDR2 YFSETQ. V shed 3 bases, J shed 1 base, and the junction held 12 bases outside the gene matches. The CDR3 contains 17 residues. Here the CDR3 reads CASSYVWSGDRQETQYF. The CDR3 nucleotides are TGCGCCAGCAGCTATGTTTGGAGCGGGGACCGCCAAGAGACCCAGTACTTC.

The chain recombines TRBV6-1 with TRBJ1-5; 9 bases match TRBD1. This CDR3 is 17 amino acids long. Germline CDR1 and CDR2: MNHNS and SASEGT. Unmatched junction bases numbered 9, after V lost 1 base and J lost 5 bases. Here the CDR3 reads CASSEVYPGTGHQPQHF. The DNA for the CDR3 is TGTGCCAGCAGTGAAGTTTATCCTGGGACAGGGCATCAGCCCCAGCATTTT.

The J gene is TRBJ1-6, the V gene TRBV15; TRBD1 is a possible D gene (6 bases). The length of the CDR3 is 15 residues. CDR1 is LNHNV and CDR2 is YYDKDF in the germline V gene (reference sequence). The V and J ends lost 3 bases and 14 bases respectively, with 20 bases between them. CDR3 DNA sequence: TGTGCCACCAGCAGGGAAACAGGGTACGGGTGGGCCCTCCACTTT. Its protein product is CATSRETGYGWALHF.

The chain combines TRBV5-1 with TRBJ2-3; D is ambiguous. Germline V gene lookup returns CDR1 SGHRS and CDR2 YFSETQ. V shed 2 bases and J shed 4 bases, with 2 bases lying between them. This CDR3 has 11 residues. As DNA, the CDR3 is TGCGCCAGCAGCTTCGCAGATACGCAGTATTTT. Translated, it gives CASSFADTQYF. Variable domain in full (rest from reference TRBV5-1 and TRBJ2-3): KAGVTQTPRYLIKTRGQQVTLSCSPISGHRSVSWYQQTPGQGLQFLFEYFSETQRNKGNFPGRFSGRQFSNSRSEMNVSTLELGDSALYLCASSFADTQYFGPGTRLTVL.